The source of this T cell receptor (beta chain) is a study of cytomegalovirus exposure and HLA in healthy donors. Study conclusions and caveats: Based on reports, TCR beta sequences accurately predicted HLA-A and HLA-B alleles for most subjects. The investigators catalogued 150 or so TCR beta chains as cytomegalovirus-associated. Other equally common chains were less clonally expanded than HLA-associated TCR beta chains, a later analysis showed.

Donors likely had unrecorded immune exposures despite being nominally healthy when sampled. CDR1 and CDR2 (germline): SGHTA, FQGNSA. The CDR3 is made up of 16 amino acids. The junction had 11 bases not matched to a gene; V was cut back by 3 bases and J by 10 bases. Regarding this clone: Its antigen is currently unknown.

The PCR contained 60 Vbeta and 13 Jbeta primers. Data came from immunoSEQ multiplex PCR; TCRdb stores just in-frame clones and leaves some out. The sample lists some 210,000 clones; approximately 78% were seen once. Sequenced sample: PBMCs. J is TRBJ2-1 and V is TRBV7-2, with 11 bases matching TRBD2. This sequence was found in a male donor in good health and CMV-seronegative. The CDR3 spells CASSFRGTSGGGEQFF. CDR3 bases: TGTGCCAGCAGCTTCCGCGGGACTAGCGGTGGCGGAGAGCAGTTCTTC.